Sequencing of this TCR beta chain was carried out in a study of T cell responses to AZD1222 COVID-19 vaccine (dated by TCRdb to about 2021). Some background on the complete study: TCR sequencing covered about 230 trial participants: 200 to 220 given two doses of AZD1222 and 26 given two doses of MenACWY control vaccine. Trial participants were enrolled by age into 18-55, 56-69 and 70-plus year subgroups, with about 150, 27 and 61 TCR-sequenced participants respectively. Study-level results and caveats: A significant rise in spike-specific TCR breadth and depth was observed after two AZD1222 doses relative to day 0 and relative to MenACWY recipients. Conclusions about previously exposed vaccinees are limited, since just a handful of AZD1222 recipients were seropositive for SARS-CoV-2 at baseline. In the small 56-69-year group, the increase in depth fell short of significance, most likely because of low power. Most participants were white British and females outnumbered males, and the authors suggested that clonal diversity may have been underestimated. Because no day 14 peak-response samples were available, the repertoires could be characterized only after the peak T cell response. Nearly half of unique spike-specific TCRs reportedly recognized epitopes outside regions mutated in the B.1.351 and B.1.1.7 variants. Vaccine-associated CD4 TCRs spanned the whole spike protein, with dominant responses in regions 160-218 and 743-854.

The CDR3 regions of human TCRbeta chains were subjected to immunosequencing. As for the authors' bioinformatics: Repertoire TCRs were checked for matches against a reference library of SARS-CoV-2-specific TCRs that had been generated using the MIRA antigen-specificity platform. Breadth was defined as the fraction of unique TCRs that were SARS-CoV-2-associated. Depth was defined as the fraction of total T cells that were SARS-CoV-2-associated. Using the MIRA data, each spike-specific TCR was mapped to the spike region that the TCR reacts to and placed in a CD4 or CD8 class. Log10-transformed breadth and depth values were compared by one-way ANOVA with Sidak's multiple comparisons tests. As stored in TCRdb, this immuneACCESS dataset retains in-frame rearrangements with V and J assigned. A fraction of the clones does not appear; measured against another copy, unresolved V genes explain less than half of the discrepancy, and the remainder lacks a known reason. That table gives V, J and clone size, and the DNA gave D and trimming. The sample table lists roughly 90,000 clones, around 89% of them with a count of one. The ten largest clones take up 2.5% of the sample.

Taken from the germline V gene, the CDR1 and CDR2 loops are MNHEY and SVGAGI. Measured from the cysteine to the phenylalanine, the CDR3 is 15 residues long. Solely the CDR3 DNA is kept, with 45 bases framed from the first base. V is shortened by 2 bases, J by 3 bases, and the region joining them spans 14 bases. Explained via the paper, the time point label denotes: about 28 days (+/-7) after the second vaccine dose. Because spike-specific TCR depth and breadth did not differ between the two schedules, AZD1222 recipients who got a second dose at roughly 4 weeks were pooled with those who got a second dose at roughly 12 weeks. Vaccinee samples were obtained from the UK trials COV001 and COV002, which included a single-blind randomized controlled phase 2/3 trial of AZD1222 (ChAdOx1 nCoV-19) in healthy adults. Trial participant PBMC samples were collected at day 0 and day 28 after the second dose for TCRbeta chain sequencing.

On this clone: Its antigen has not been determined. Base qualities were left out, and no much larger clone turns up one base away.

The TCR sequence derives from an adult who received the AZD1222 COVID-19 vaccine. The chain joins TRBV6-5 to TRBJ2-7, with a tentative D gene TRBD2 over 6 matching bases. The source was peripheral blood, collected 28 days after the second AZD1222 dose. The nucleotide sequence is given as TGTGCCAGCAGTTACGGTGGGCGGGACCTCTACGAGCAGTACTTC. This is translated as CASSYGGRDLYEQYF.